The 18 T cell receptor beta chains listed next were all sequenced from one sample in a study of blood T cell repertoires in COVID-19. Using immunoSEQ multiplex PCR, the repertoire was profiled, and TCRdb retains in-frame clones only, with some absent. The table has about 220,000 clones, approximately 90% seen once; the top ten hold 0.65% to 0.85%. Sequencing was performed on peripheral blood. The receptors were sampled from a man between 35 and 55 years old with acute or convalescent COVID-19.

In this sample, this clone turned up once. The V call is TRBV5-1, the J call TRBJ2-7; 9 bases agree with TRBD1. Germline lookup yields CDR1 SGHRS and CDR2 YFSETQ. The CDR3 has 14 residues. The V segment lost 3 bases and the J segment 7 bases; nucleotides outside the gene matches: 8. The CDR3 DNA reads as TGCGCCAGCAGCTATTCCGGGACAGGGTGGGAGCAGTACTTC. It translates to CASSYSGTGWEQYF.

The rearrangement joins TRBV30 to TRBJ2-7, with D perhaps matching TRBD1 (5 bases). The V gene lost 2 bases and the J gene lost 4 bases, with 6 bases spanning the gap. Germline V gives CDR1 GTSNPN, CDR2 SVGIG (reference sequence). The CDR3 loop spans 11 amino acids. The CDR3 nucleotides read TGTGCCTGGAGTCGACAGTACGAGCAGTACTTC. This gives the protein CAWSRQYEQYF.

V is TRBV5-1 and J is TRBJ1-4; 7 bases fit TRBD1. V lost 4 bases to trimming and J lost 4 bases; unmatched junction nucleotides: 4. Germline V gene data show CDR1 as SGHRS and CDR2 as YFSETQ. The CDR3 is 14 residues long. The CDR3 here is CASSPGTVNEKLFF. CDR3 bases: TGCGCCAGCAGCCCCGGGACAGTTAATGAAAAACTGTTTTTT.

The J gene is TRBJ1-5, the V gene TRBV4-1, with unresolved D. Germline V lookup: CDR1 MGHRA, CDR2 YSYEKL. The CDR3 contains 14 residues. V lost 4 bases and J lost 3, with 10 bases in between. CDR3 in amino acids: CASSLEKLNQPQHF. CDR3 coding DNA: TGCGCCAGCAGCCTCGAAAAGCTCAATCAGCCCCAGCATTTT.

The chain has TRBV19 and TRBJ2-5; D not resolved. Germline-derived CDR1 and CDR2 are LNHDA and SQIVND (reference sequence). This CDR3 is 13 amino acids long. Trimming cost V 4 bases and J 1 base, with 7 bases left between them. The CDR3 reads CASSRAFQETQYF. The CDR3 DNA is TGTGCCAGTAGTAGGGCCTTCCAAGAGACCCAGTACTTC.

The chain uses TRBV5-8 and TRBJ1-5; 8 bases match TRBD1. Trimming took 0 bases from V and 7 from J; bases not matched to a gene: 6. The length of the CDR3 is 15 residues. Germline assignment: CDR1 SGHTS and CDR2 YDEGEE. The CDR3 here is CASSLGQGMGQPQHF. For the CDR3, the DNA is TGTGCCAGCAGCTTGGGACAGGGGATGGGACAGCCCCAGCATTTT. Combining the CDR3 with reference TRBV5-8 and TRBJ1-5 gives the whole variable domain EAGVTQSPTHLIKTRGQQATLRCSPISGHTSVYWYQQALGLGLQFLLWYDEGEERNRGNFPPRFSGRQFPNYSSELNVNALELEDSALYLCASSLGQGMGQPQHFGDGTRLSIL.

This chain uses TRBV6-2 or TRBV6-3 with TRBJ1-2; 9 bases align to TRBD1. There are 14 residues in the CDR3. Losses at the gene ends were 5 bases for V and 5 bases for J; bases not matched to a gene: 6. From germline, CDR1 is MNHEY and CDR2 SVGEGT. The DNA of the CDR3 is TGTGCCAGCAGTCGGACAGGGGTTGGGTATGGCTACACCTTC. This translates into CASSRTGVGYGYTF.

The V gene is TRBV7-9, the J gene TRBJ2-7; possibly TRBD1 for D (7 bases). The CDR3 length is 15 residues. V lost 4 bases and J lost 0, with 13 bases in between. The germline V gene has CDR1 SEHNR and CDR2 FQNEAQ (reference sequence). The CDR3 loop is CASSSRGTDSYEQYF. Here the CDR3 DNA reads TGTGCCAGCAGCTCTCGGGGGACAGACTCCTACGAGCAGTACTTC. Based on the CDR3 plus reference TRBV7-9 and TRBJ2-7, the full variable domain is DTGVSQNPRHKITKRGQNVTFRCDPISEHNRLYWYRQTLGQGPEFLTYFQNEAQLEKSRLLSDRFSAERPKGSFSTLEIQRTEQGDSAMYLCASSSRGTDSYEQYFGPGTRLTVT.

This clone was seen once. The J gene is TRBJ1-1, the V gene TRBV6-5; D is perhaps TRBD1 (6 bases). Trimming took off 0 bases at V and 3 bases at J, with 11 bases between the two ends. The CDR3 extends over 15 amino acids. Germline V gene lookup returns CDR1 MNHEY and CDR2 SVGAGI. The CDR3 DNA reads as TGTGCCAGCAGTTACTCGCCAGGGGCAGACACTGAAGCTTTCTTT. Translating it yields CASSYSPGADTEAFF.

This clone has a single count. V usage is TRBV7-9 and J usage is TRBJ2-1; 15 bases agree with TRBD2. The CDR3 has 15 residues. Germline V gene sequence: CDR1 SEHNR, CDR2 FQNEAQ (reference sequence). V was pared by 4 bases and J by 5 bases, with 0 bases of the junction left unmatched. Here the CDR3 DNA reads TGTGCCAGCAGCTGGACTAGCGGGGGGGACAATGAGCAGTTCTTC. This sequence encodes CASSWTSGGDNEQFF.

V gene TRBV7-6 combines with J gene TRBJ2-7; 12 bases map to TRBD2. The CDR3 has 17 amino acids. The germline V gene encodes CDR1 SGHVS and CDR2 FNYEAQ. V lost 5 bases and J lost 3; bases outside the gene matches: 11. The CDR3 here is CASSRESGLAGRYEQYF. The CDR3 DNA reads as TGTGCCAGCAGCCGAGAATCTGGACTAGCGGGACGCTACGAGCAGTACTTC.

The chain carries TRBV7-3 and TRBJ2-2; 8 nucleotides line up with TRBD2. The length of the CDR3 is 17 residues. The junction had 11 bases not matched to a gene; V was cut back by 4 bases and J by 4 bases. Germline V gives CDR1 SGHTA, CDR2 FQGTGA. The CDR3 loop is CASSSTSGTRSTGELFF. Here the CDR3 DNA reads TGTGCCAGCAGCTCGACCTCCGGGACTAGAAGCACCGGGGAGCTGTTTTTT.

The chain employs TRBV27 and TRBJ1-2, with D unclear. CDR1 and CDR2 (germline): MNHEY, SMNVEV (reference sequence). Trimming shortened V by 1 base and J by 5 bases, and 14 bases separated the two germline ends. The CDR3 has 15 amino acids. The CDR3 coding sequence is TGTGCCAGCAGTTTATTCAGGACTATATGGTATGGCTACACCTTC. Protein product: CASSLFRTIWYGYTF.

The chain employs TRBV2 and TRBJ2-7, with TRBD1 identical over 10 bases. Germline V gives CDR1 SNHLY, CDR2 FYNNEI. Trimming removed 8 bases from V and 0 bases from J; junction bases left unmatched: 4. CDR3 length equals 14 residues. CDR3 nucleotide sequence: TGTGCCAGCCGGGACAGGGGAGGCTCCTACGAGCAGTACTTC. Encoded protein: CASRDRGGSYEQYF.

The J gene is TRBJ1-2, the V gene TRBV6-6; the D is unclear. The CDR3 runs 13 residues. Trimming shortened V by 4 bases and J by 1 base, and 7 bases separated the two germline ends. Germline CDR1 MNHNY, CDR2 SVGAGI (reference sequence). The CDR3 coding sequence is TGTGCCAGCAGTTCCGTCCTTAACTATGGCTACACCTTC. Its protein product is CASSSVLNYGYTF.

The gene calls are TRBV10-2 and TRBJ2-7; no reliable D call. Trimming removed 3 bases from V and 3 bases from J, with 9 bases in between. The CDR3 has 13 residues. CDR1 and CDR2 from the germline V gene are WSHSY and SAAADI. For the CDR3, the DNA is TGCGCCAGCAGTGATCCAGGCCACTACGAGCAGTACTTC. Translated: CASSDPGHYEQYF.

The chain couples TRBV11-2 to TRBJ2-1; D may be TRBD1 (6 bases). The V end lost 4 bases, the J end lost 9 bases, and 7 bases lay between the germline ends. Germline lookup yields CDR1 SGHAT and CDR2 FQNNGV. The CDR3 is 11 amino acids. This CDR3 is CASSSGAEQFF. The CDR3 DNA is TGTGCCAGCAGCTCAGGGGCTGAGCAGTTCTTC.

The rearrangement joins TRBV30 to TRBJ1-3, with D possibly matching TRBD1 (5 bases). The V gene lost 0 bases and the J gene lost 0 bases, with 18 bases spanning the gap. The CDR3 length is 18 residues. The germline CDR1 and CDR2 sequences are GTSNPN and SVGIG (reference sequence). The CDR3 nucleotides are TGTGCCTGGAGTGTGGTTAGGACATCTCGCTTCTCTGGAAACACCATATATTTT. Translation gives CAWSVVRTSRFSGNTIYF. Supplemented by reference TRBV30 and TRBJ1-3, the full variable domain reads SQTIHQWPATLVQPVGSPLSLECTVEGTSNPNLYWYRQAAGRGLQLLFYSVGIGQISSEVPQNLSASRPQDRQFILSSKKLLLSDSGFYLCAWSVVRTSRFSGNTIYFGEGSWLTVV.